Detailed here is one T cell receptor (beta chain). From germline, CDR1 is SGHTA and CDR2 FQGNSA. V trimming: 3 bases; J trimming: 6 bases; junction bases outside the gene matches: 4. CDR3 length: 13 amino acids. Methods used by the authors: Estimates of nucleated cell counts were drawn from the amplification of reference gene primers. Clones were sequenced by immunoSEQ multiplex PCR, and TCRdb holds only the in-frame ones, with some missing. V and J calls and clone size are copied from that table; D and trimming were computed from the DNA. The table records roughly 390,000 clones, around 84% of them present only once. This record belongs to a study of blood T cell repertoires in COVID-19. Whole-study context: The United States, Italy and Spain supplied acute and convalescent COVID-19 samples. Nucleic acid was either cDNA or gDNA, and it came from T cells, B-cell-depleted T cells, or PBMCs.

Material for sequencing was peripheral blood. The clonotype was recovered from a woman aged 18-29 years with acute or convalescent COVID-19. The rearrangement uses TRBV7-2 and TRBJ2-7; 8 bases agree with TRBD2. The CDR3 DNA follows: TGTGCCAGCAGCTTGGGACTAGGAACCGAGCAGTACTTC. This sequence encodes CASSLGLGTEQYF.